The sequence of this T cell receptor beta chain was determined in a study of T-cell memory formation after mild COVID-19. Whole-study findings and limits: Clones contracting across day 15 to 85 had a balanced CD4/CD8 profile; later expanding clones leaned CD4+. For contracting clones, CD4+ ones sat mainly in CM and EM, CD8+ in EMRA. The second-wave clones peaking on day 37 were not confirmed as SARS-CoV-2-specific.

TCRdb re-analysed the 5' RACE reads in MiXCR, keeping a single row per CDR3 protein. The table shows about 210,000 distinct CDR3 sequences, with 10% to 13% occurring only once. For this clonotype: Antigen unknown.

The CDR3 runs to 12 residues. Trimming took off 2 bases at V and 3 bases at J, with 3 bases between the two ends. Germline V gene sequence: CDR1 SGHTA, CDR2 FQGNSA. The TCR comes from a man between 18 and 29 years old who had mild COVID-19 (a few samples of this study predate the infection). Cell type and time point are not known. Sequences were obtained from PBMCs or a T cell subset sorted from them (not recorded which). V is TRBV7-2 and J is TRBJ2-3; D gene ambiguous. The CDR3 DNA follows: TGTGCCAGCAGCTTAAAGACAGATACGCAGTATTTT. Translating gives CASSLKTDTQYF.